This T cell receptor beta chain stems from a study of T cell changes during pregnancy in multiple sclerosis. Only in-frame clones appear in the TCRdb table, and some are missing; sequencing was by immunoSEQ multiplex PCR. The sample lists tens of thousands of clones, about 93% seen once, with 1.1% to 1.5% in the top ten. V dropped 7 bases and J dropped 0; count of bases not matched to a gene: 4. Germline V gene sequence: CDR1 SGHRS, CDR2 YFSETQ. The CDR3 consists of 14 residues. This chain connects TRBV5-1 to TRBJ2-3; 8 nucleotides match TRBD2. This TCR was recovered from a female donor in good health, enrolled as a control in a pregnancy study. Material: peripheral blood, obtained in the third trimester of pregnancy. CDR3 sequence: CASLRGGSTDTQYF. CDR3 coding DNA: TGCGCCAGCCTCCGGGGGGGAAGCACAGATACGCAGTATTTT.